This is a list of T cell receptor beta chains from one sample in a study of cytomegalovirus exposure and HLA in healthy donors. Profiling relied on immunoSEQ multiplex PCR, and the TCRdb table lists in-frame clones only, not all of them. This table holds under 200,000 clones, about three quarters found once. Sequenced: PBMCs. Receptors originate from a woman in her 40s in good health and CMV-seropositive. The CDR3 runs from the conserved cysteine through the conserved F or W. D genes are given only for firm matches. Part of the rows lack a size; the others show once, few, many or a class for expanded clones.

clone_size | j_call | cdr3_length | v_call | d_call | cdr3_aa | cdr3_nt
. | TRBJ2-3 | 15 | TRBV5-4 | . | CASSFGSGGADTQYF | TGTGCCAGCAGCTTCGGGAGCGGAGGGGCAGATACGCAGTATTTT
. | TRBJ2-5 | 16 | TRBV4-1 | TRBD2 | CASSPWTSGSRETQYF | TGCGCCAGCAGCCCCTGGACTAGCGGGAGTAGGGAGACCCAGTACTTC
. | TRBJ1-4 | 17 | TRBV7-9 | . | CASSFGAGVADKEKLFF | TGTGCCAGCAGCTTCGGGGCGGGTGTAGCGGATAAGGAAAAACTGTTTTTT
few | TRBJ2-7 | 18 | TRBV28 | TRBD2 | CASSSQRGLAGVIYEQYF | TGTGCCAGCAGTTCGCAAAGGGGACTAGCGGGGGTGATCTACGAGCAGTACTTC
. | TRBJ2-7 | 14 | TRBV7-2 | . | CASSLRGSPYEQYF | TGTGCCAGCAGCTTACGTGGGAGTCCCTACGAGCAGTACTTC
few | TRBJ2-1 | 14 | TRBV9 | . | CASSPQVRNNEQFF | TGTGCCAGCAGCCCTCAAGTGCGGAACAATGAGCAGTTCTTC
. | TRBJ2-1 | 15 | TRBV19 | TRBD1 | CASTLRQGAYNEQFF | TGTGCCAGTACCTTGCGACAGGGGGCCTACAATGAGCAGTTCTTC
. | TRBJ2-3 | 16 | TRBV7-8 | . | CASSLYKGSSTDTQYF | TGTGCCAGCAGCTTATATAAGGGGTCTAGCACAGATACGCAGTATTTT
. | TRBJ2-5 | 15 | TRBV30 | TRBD1 | CAWGRGDRGPKTQYF | TGTGCCTGGGGTAGGGGGGACAGGGGGCCGAAGACCCAGTACTTC
. | TRBJ1-2 | 12 | TRBV29-1 | . | CSVERSHYGYTF | TGCAGCGTTGAACGGTCCCACTATGGCTACACCTTC
. | TRBJ2-2 | 16 | TRBV7-2 | . | CASSLINSGNTGELFF | TGTGCCAGCAGCTTAATTAATAGCGGAAACACCGGGGAGCTGTTTTTT
. | TRBJ2-6 | 18 | TRBV11-3 | TRBD1 | CASSLGDRALSGANVLTF | TGTGCCAGCAGCTTAGGGGACAGGGCTCTCTCTGGGGCCAACGTCCTGACTTTC
. | TRBJ1-4 | 15 | TRBV21-1 | . | CASSLRGGVGEKLFF | TGTGCCAGCAGCCTTCGGGGGGGGGTAGGGGAAAAACTGTTTTTT
. | TRBJ2-7 | 15 | TRBV10-1 | TRBD1 | CASSESWGQDYEQYF | TGCGCCAGCAGTGAGTCGTGGGGACAGGACTACGAGCAGTACTTC
. | TRBJ2-5 | 18 | TRBV21-1 | . | CASSRSDRGLLYQETQYF | TGTGCCAGCAGCCGTTCCGACAGGGGCCTATTGTACCAAGAGACCCAGTACTTC
. | TRBJ1-5 | 17 | TRBV28 | TRBD1 | CASTSGQGAISYQPQHF | TGTGCCAGCACCTCTGGACAGGGGGCGATAAGTTATCAGCCCCAGCATTTT
. | TRBJ2-2 | 15 | TRBV6-5 | TRBD1 | CASSSGGGRAGELFF | TGTGCCAGCAGTTCAGGGGGCGGAAGGGCCGGGGAGCTGTTTTTT
few | TRBJ2-1 | 15 | TRBV6-5 | TRBD2 | CASNPLVAGAYEQFF | TGTGCCAGCAACCCTTTGGTAGCGGGAGCCTATGAGCAGTTCTTC
. | TRBJ2-7 | 12 | TRBV5-6 | . | CASSLRGYEQYF | TGTGCCAGCAGCTTGAGAGGCTACGAGCAGTACTTC
. | TRBJ2-7 | 11 | TRBV2 | . | CASSRIYEQYF | TGTGCCAGCAGTCGTATCTACGAGCAGTACTTC
few | TRBJ2-2 | 15 | TRBV6-5 | TRBD1 | CASTSQGAGRGELFF | TGTGCCAGCACCTCACAGGGGGCAGGGCGGGGAGAGCTGTTTTTT
. | TRBJ2-7 | 15 | TRBV7-9 | TRBD1 | CASSSRDSFSYEQYF | TGTGCCAGCAGCTCCCGGGACAGCTTCTCCTACGAGCAGTACTTC
. | TRBJ2-7 | 15 | TRBV4-3 | TRBD1 | CASSQEDRGFYEQYF | TGCGCCAGCAGCCAAGAGGACAGGGGGTTCTACGAGCAGTACTTC
. | TRBJ2-7 | 15 | TRBV5-1 | . | CASSLGQGSSYEQYF | TGCGCCAGCAGCTTAGGGCAGGGGTCCTCCTACGAGCAGTACTTC
. | TRBJ1-6 | 15 | TRBV7-2 | . | CASSLDSSYNSPLHF | TGTGCCAGCAGCTTGGACAGCTCCTATAATTCACCCCTCCACTTT
. | TRBJ2-1 | 14 | TRBV4-1 | TRBD1 | CASSQQLQGTEQFF | TGCGCCAGCAGCCAACAACTCCAAGGGACAGAACAGTTCTTC
once | TRBJ1-2 | 14 | TRBV7-2 | TRBD1 | CASTWWTGSDGYTF | TGTGCCAGCACCTGGTGGACAGGGTCCGATGGCTACACCTTC
once | TRBJ2-3 | 17 | TRBV15 | TRBD2 | CATSGASGSISTDTQYF | TGTGCCACCAGTGGGGCTAGCGGGAGCATAAGCACAGATACGCAGTATTTT
. | TRBJ2-5 | 14 | TRBV28 | TRBD2 | CASSLQRGGKTQYF | TGTGCCAGCAGTTTACAGCGGGGGGGAAAGACCCAGTACTTC
once | TRBJ2-7 | 13 | TRBV7-9 | . | CASNRLTSYEQYF | TGTGCCAGCAACCGACTTACTTCCTACGAGCAGTACTTC
. | TRBJ2-5 | 13 | TRBV5-6 | . | CASSPSSRETQYF | TGTGCCAGCAGCCCATCGTCCCGGGAGACCCAGTACTTC
few | TRBJ2-1 | 14 | TRBV18 | . | CASSSYTTENEQFF | TGTGCCAGCTCATCATATACAACAGAGAATGAGCAGTTCTTC
few | TRBJ1-5 | 14 | TRBV7-8 | . | CASSPGTYYQPQHF | TGTGCCAGCAGCCCCGGGACATACTATCAGCCCCAGCATTTT
. | TRBJ1-1 | 14 | TRBV6-6 | TRBD1 | CASSSQGVITEAFF | TGTGCCAGCAGTTCCCAGGGGGTCATTACTGAAGCTTTCTTT
. | TRBJ2-7 | 15 | TRBV27 | TRBD1 | CASTWGTADSYEQYF | TGTGCCAGCACTTGGGGGACAGCGGATTCCTACGAGCAGTACTTC
. | TRBJ2-1 | 17 | TRBV9 | . | CASSSNGMGVGINEQFF | TGTGCCAGCAGCTCAAACGGCATGGGAGTGGGGATCAATGAGCAGTTCTTC
. | TRBJ2-7 | 14 | TRBV9 | . | CASSVGGSRDEQYF | TGTGCCAGCAGCGTAGGAGGATCCAGGGACGAGCAGTACTTC
. | TRBJ2-7 | 12 | TRBV30 | . | CAWSVEGYEQYF | TGTGCCTGGAGTGTAGAGGGTTACGAGCAGTACTTC
. | TRBJ1-1 | 16 | TRBV5-6 | . | CASSLFVDSRNTEAFF | TGTGCCAGCAGCTTGTTTGTGGACTCACGCAACACTGAAGCTTTCTTT
. | TRBJ2-3 | 15 | TRBV6-1 | . | CASSEAGGRGDTQYF | TGTGCCAGCAGTGAAGCGGGGGGGCGAGGAGATACGCAGTATTTT
. | TRBJ1-2 | 11 | TRBV30 | . | CASGDRYGYTF | TGTGCCTCCGGGGATCGCTATGGCTACACCTTC
few | TRBJ2-3 | 16 | TRBV27 | . | CASSLGSGHSTDTQYF | TGTGCCAGCAGTTTAGGTAGCGGCCATAGCACAGATACGCAGTATTTT
once | TRBJ2-7 | 15 | TRBV11-3 | . | CASSRGVTTGDEQYF | TGTGCCAGCAGCCGCGGGGTTACTACAGGGGACGAGCAGTACTTC
. | TRBJ2-7 | 15 | TRBV6-1 | TRBD2 | CASSPRLAGGYEQYF | TGTGCCAGCAGTCCCAGACTAGCGGGGGGTTACGAGCAGTACTTC
. | TRBJ2-1 | 14 | TRBV6-5 | . | CASSYTQLYNEQFF | TGTGCCAGCAGTTACACGCAACTTTACAATGAGCAGTTCTTC
few | TRBJ2-1 | 16 | TRBV7-2 | TRBD2 | CASSSEPSGGAGKRFF | TGTGCCAGCAGCTCGGAACCTAGCGGGGGGGCCGGGAAGAGGTTCTTC
. | TRBJ1-3 | 17 | TRBV5-1 | . | CASSLNHVGGSGNTIYF | TGCGCCAGCAGCTTGAACCACGTAGGGGGCTCTGGAAACACCATATATTTT
few | TRBJ1-1 | 13 | TRBV7-9 | . | CASSKEANTEAFF | TGTGCCAGCAGCAAGGAGGCGAACACTGAAGCTTTCTTT
. | TRBJ2-7 | 15 | TRBV7-2 | TRBD2 | CASSLAGGGAGEQYF | TGTGCCAGCAGCTTAGCGGGCGGGGGGGCCGGCGAGCAGTACTTC
. | TRBJ2-7 | 18 | TRBV4-2 | TRBD1 | CASSQDLVGQGATYEQYF | TGTGCCAGCAGCCAAGATCTCGTAGGACAGGGGGCTACTTACGAGCAGTACTTC